A selection of T cell receptor beta chains follows, all from one sample in a study of blood T cell repertoires in COVID-19. Assay: immunoSEQ multiplex PCR; the TCRdb copy retains only in-frame clones and omits some. Here the sample spans 200,000 to 250,000 clones, 86% being singletons. Material for sequencing was peripheral blood. The receptor set was obtained from a man aged 60 to 75 with acute or convalescent COVID-19. CDR3s include the opening cysteine and the closing phenylalanine or tryptophan. The D gene is left open where the match is weak. Size is stated for part of the rows, as once, few or many counts, or as a class when the clone is expanded.

j_call: TRBJ2-5; d_call: TRBD1; v_call: TRBV6-5; clone_size: NA; cdr3_nt: TGTGCCAGCAGTTACCCCAGGGGGATTGAAGAGACCCAGTACTTC; cdr3_aa: CASSYPRGIEETQYF
j_call: TRBJ2-7; d_call: NA; v_call: TRBV5-1; clone_size: few; cdr3_nt: TGCGCCACCCCTGAGGTTCAGGGGTTTTCCGAGCAGTACTTC; cdr3_aa: CATPEVQGFSEQYF
j_call: TRBJ1-2; d_call: TRBD1; v_call: TRBV4-1; clone_size: NA; cdr3_nt: TGCGCCAGCACCCGGGACAGGGAGGTAGACGGCTATGGCTACACCTTC; cdr3_aa: CASTRDREVDGYGYTF
j_call: TRBJ2-7; d_call: TRBD2; v_call: TRBV11-1; clone_size: NA; cdr3_nt: TGTGCCAGCAGCTGGGGACTAGCGGGACAGAGGGAGCAGTACTTC; cdr3_aa: CASSWGLAGQREQYF
j_call: TRBJ1-6; d_call: NA; v_call: TRBV7-9; clone_size: few; cdr3_nt: TGTGCCACCTCCGGGGAGATCGATTCACCCCTCCACTTT; cdr3_aa: CATSGEIDSPLHF
j_call: TRBJ2-7; d_call: TRBD2; v_call: TRBV10-3; clone_size: NA; cdr3_nt: TGTGCCATCAGTGAAACTAGCGGGCATAGCTCCTACGAGCAGTACTTC; cdr3_aa: CAISETSGHSSYEQYF
j_call: TRBJ1-6; d_call: NA; v_call: TRBV4-2; clone_size: NA; cdr3_nt: TGTGCCAGCAGCGAAGGACAGTTCGGATCACCCCTCCACTTT; cdr3_aa: CASSEGQFGSPLHF
j_call: TRBJ2-7; d_call: TRBD1; v_call: TRBV5-5; clone_size: NA; cdr3_nt: TGTGCCAGCAGCTACTCCGGGACAGGGGTCGAGCAGTACTTC; cdr3_aa: CASSYSGTGVEQYF
j_call: TRBJ1-2; d_call: NA; v_call: TRBV19; clone_size: NA; cdr3_nt: TGTGCCAGTAGTATAAACCCCGAACAGGACTATGGCTACACCTTC; cdr3_aa: CASSINPEQDYGYTF
j_call: TRBJ2-1; d_call: TRBD1; v_call: TRBV5-5; clone_size: NA; cdr3_nt: TGTGCCAGCCAACTTGGGGGGACAGGGGGCGGCTACAATGAGCAGTTCTTC; cdr3_aa: CASQLGGTGGGYNEQFF
j_call: TRBJ1-2; d_call: NA; v_call: TRBV19; clone_size: NA; cdr3_nt: TGTGCCAGTAGTATCCAGGGGCTCTATGGCTACACCTTC; cdr3_aa: CASSIQGLYGYTF
j_call: TRBJ1-6; d_call: NA; v_call: TRBV27; clone_size: once; cdr3_nt: TGTGCCAGCGGACCAAGACAGCTTAATTCACCCCTCCACTTT; cdr3_aa: CASGPRQLNSPLHF
j_call: TRBJ1-3; d_call: NA; v_call: TRBV9; clone_size: NA; cdr3_nt: TGTGCCAGCAGCGTAGCAAGGGGGTCTGGAAACACCATATATTTT; cdr3_aa: CASSVARGSGNTIYF
j_call: TRBJ2-3; d_call: TRBD2; v_call: TRBV10-3; clone_size: NA; cdr3_nt: TGTGCCATCAGTAGAAGCGGGGTCACAGATACGCAGTATTTT; cdr3_aa: CAISRSGVTDTQYF
j_call: TRBJ1-1; d_call: NA; v_call: TRBV27; clone_size: NA; cdr3_nt: TGTGCCAGCAGTTTAACTTCTGGGGCAGGGTACGGCACTGAAGCTTTCTTT; cdr3_aa: CASSLTSGAGYGTEAFF
j_call: TRBJ2-2; d_call: TRBD1; v_call: TRBV7-3; clone_size: NA; cdr3_nt: TGTGCCAGCAGCTTAACGATAGTGGGACAGGGGGCGGCCGGGGAGCTGTTTTTT; cdr3_aa: CASSLTIVGQGAAGELFF
j_call: TRBJ1-2; d_call: NA; v_call: TRBV14; clone_size: NA; cdr3_nt: TGTGCCAGCAGCCAAGCCCCCGGGGACATCTATGGCTACACCTTC; cdr3_aa: CASSQAPGDIYGYTF
j_call: TRBJ2-2; d_call: NA; v_call: TRBV9; clone_size: NA; cdr3_nt: TGTGCCAGCAGCCCCTCCACAGTGAACACCGGGGAGCTGTTTTTT; cdr3_aa: CASSPSTVNTGELFF
j_call: TRBJ2-2; d_call: TRBD1; v_call: TRBV19; clone_size: NA; cdr3_nt: TGTGCCAGTAGTATTCTGCAGGGACAGGTTGGTGGAGCTAACACCGGGGAGCTGTTTTTT; cdr3_aa: CASSILQGQVGGANTGELFF
j_call: TRBJ1-3; d_call: NA; v_call: TRBV2; clone_size: NA; cdr3_nt: TGTGCCAGCAGTCCGACTGCAAGATACGGTGGAAACACCATATATTTT; cdr3_aa: CASSPTARYGGNTIYF
j_call: TRBJ1-3; d_call: NA; v_call: TRBV27; clone_size: NA; cdr3_nt: TGTGCCAGCAGTTCCAGACTTGGAAACACCATATATTTT; cdr3_aa: CASSSRLGNTIYF
j_call: TRBJ2-3; d_call: TRBD2; v_call: TRBV13; clone_size: NA; cdr3_nt: TGTGCCAGCAGCTTAGGGGGGAGGGCCGCTACAGATACGCAGTATTTT; cdr3_aa: CASSLGGRAATDTQYF
j_call: TRBJ2-1; d_call: NA; v_call: TRBV27; clone_size: NA; cdr3_nt: TGTGCCAGCACCCGGCCAGGGGAGCCTTACAATGAGCAGTTCTTC; cdr3_aa: CASTRPGEPYNEQFF
j_call: TRBJ2-5; d_call: NA; v_call: TRBV25-1; clone_size: NA; cdr3_nt: TGTGCCAGCAGTGAATGGGAGGCCCCGGCGTCCCAGTACTTC; cdr3_aa: CASSEWEAPASQYF
j_call: TRBJ2-5; d_call: TRBD2; v_call: TRBV3-1/TRBV3-2; clone_size: NA; cdr3_nt: TGTGCCAGCAGCCGCATCTCGCGGGAGGACCAAGAGACCCAGTACTTC; cdr3_aa: CASSRISREDQETQYF
j_call: TRBJ2-6; d_call: TRBD1; v_call: TRBV25-1; clone_size: NA; cdr3_nt: TGTGCCAGTCAGGGGGCTGGGGCCAACGTCCTGACTTTC; cdr3_aa: CASQGAGANVLTF
j_call: TRBJ2-7; d_call: TRBD1; v_call: TRBV4-2; clone_size: NA; cdr3_nt: TGTGCCAGCAGCCAACGGACAGGGCCCTACGAGCAGTACTTC; cdr3_aa: CASSQRTGPYEQYF
j_call: TRBJ1-5; d_call: NA; v_call: TRBV6-5; clone_size: NA; cdr3_nt: TGTGCCAGCAGCGCAGAACGGGATAGCAATCAGCCCCAGCATTTT; cdr3_aa: CASSAERDSNQPQHF
j_call: TRBJ2-7; d_call: NA; v_call: TRBV11-3; clone_size: NA; cdr3_nt: TGTGCCAGCAGCTTAGGTCGGTACGAGCAGTACTTC; cdr3_aa: CASSLGRYEQYF
j_call: TRBJ2-1; d_call: NA; v_call: TRBV6-5; clone_size: NA; cdr3_nt: TGTGCCAGCAGCCAACGGGGCAATGAGCAGTTCTTC; cdr3_aa: CASSQRGNEQFF
j_call: TRBJ2-5; d_call: NA; v_call: TRBV28; clone_size: NA; cdr3_nt: TGTGCCAGCAGTTTAGGGGGGACTCCCCCCATAACCCAGTACTTC; cdr3_aa: CASSLGGTPPITQYF
j_call: TRBJ2-2; d_call: TRBD1; v_call: TRBV30; clone_size: once; cdr3_nt: TGTGCCTGGAGTCACGACAGGGGCAGGACCGGGGAGCTGTTTTTT; cdr3_aa: CAWSHDRGRTGELFF
j_call: TRBJ1-2; d_call: NA; v_call: TRBV14; clone_size: NA; cdr3_nt: TGTGCCAGCAGCCAATCGACAGTATATGGCTACACCTTC; cdr3_aa: CASSQSTVYGYTF
j_call: TRBJ1-3; d_call: NA; v_call: TRBV21-1; clone_size: NA; cdr3_nt: TGTGCCAGCAGCAACTCGAGACAGGGGTTAGGTGGAAACACCATATATTTT; cdr3_aa: CASSNSRQGLGGNTIYF
j_call: TRBJ1-3; d_call: NA; v_call: TRBV5-1; clone_size: NA; cdr3_nt: TGCGCCAGCAGCTTGACTAGGACGGACTCTGGAAACACCATATATTTT; cdr3_aa: CASSLTRTDSGNTIYF
j_call: TRBJ1-4; d_call: NA; v_call: TRBV5-4; clone_size: NA; cdr3_nt: TGTGCCAGCAGCTGGGGGGGCTATAATGAAAAACTGTTTTTT; cdr3_aa: CASSWGGYNEKLFF
j_call: TRBJ2-1; d_call: TRBD1; v_call: TRBV18; clone_size: NA; cdr3_nt: TGTGCCAGCTCACCAGAACAGGGGTCCTACAATGAGCAGTTCTTC; cdr3_aa: CASSPEQGSYNEQFF
j_call: TRBJ2-7; d_call: NA; v_call: TRBV13; clone_size: NA; cdr3_nt: TGTGCCAGCAGCCCCCTAGGTATTGGGGGCCGGGAGCAGTACTTC; cdr3_aa: CASSPLGIGGREQYF
j_call: TRBJ2-5; d_call: TRBD1; v_call: TRBV19; clone_size: NA; cdr3_nt: TGTGCCAGTAGTAAACGCCAGGGGGATCAAGAGACCCAGTACTTC; cdr3_aa: CASSKRQGDQETQYF
j_call: TRBJ2-4; d_call: NA; v_call: TRBV5-1; clone_size: NA; cdr3_nt: TGCGCCAGCAGCTTGTTCCAGGGAGGTAGGAACATTCAGTACTTC; cdr3_aa: CASSLFQGGRNIQYF